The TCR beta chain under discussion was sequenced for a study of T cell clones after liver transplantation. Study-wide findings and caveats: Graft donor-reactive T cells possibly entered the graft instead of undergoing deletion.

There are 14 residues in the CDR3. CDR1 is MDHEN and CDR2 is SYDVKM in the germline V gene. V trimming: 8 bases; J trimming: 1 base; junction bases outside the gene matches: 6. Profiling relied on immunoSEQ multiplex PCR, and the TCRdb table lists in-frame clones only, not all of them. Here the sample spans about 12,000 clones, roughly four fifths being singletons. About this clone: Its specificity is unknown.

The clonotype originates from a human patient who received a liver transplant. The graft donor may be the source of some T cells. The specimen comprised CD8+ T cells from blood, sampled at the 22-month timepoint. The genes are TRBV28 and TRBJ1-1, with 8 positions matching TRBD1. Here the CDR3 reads CASSDRGSNTEAFF. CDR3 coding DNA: TGTGCCAGCTCAGACAGGGGCTCGAACACTGAAGCTTTCTTT.